This T cell receptor beta chain derives from a study of identical twins. Study-wide results and caveats: Analyses based on zero insertions could be partly confounded by invariant MAIT and iNKT cells.

A universal primer site came from template switching; cDNA carried unique molecular identifiers. TCRdb called the 5' RACE reads again in MiXCR, with one record for every CDR3 protein. The table includes about 730,000 distinct CDR3 sequences, around 20% detected once. As for this clonotype: Its antigen is still unknown.

Among all donors, each was a healthy Caucasian. Germline V CDR1 and CDR2: MNHEY, SVGAGI. V was clipped by 4 bases and J by 4 bases; unmatched bases: 3. This CDR3 is built from 13 residues. A further study also used this sample, focusing on T cells expressing NK-cell markers. Per that study: The CD3+CD56-NKG2C+ fraction of a handful of donors was also led by these clonotypes.

This receptor was identified in a woman under 30 in good health. Sequenced: PBMCs. The chain uses TRBV6-5 and TRBJ1-2, with TRBD1 identical over 7 bases. The CDR3 spells CASSWAGGYGYTF. CDR3 bases: TGTGCCAGCAGTTGGGCAGGGGGCTATGGCTACACCTTC.